The present T cell receptor beta chain was sequenced within a study of shared clonotypes between healthy human individuals. Overall study: Plates per donor: three CD4 naive, three CD4 memory, two CD8 naive, one CD8 memory. Study conclusions and caveats: Blood alone was sampled, and tissue repertoires likely differ.

The germline V and J ends were trimmed by 0 bases and 0 bases, with 9 bases remaining between them. CDR3 length equals 16 residues. Germline assignment: CDR1 MNHEY and CDR2 SMNVEV (reference sequence). Worth noting for this clone: Its antigen is unknown.

Terminally differentiated effector memory CD45RA+ cells were excluded by CCR7 positive selection of CD45RO-negative cells. Each PCR replicate from the sorted subsets contained 150 to 250 ng DNA, which is about 30,000 T cell genomes. Repertoires were generated with immunoSEQ multiplex PCR, while TCRdb's copy carries only in-frame clones and drops some. The table shows hundreds of thousands of clones, with roughly 98% occurring only once. The chain recombines TRBV27 with TRBJ1-5; no clear D. This receptor was identified in a man aged 25 to 45 in good health. The specimen sequenced was naive CD8+ T cells sorted from blood. The CDR3 loop is CASSLSQSISNQPQHF. The CDR3 DNA reads TGTGCCAGCAGTTTATCTCAGAGCATTAGCAATCAGCCCCAGCATTTT.